The 8 T cell receptor beta chains given below trace back to one sample, sequenced in a study of T cells in Graves' hyperthyroidism and ophthalmopathy. The investigators amplified TCR beta CDR3 regions from RNA transcripts. Primed by the HTBI set, a first-round RT-PCR was run on the TCR CDR3. TCRdb used MiXCR to reprocess the multiplex PCR reads, holding one entry per CDR3 protein. The table lists about 480,000 distinct CDR3 sequences, around 14% of them singletons. The sequenced sample consisted of blood. The receptors were gathered from a woman aged 18-29 years with Graves' hyperthyroidism.

This clonotype turned up a few times. The chain combines TRBV4-2 with TRBJ1-2; D is unresolved. The CDR3 spans 19 residues. Per the germline V gene, CDR1 is LGHNA and CDR2 is YNFKEQ. V lost 0 bases and J lost 2, with 22 bases in between. The CDR3 region has the DNA TGTGCCAGCAGCCAAGATAGTAGGCCCGAGCGGTGGGTCAACTATGGCTACACCTTC. Translating it yields CASSQDSRPERWVNYGYTF.

The sample holds many counts of this clonotype. The V call is TRBV7-8, the J call TRBJ2-7; D remains unclear. V was cut by 5 bases and J by 3 bases, with 17 bases left in between. The CDR3 has 15 amino acids. Germline-derived CDR1 and CDR2 are SGHVS and FQNEAQ. The CDR3 reads CASSPQDGPDYEQYV. CDR3 DNA: TGTGCCAGCAGCCCTCAGGACGGACCAGACTACGAGCAGTACGTC.

This clonotype was seen ten or more times. The J gene is TRBJ2-4, the V gene TRBV5-1; the D is unclear. The CDR3 extends over 14 amino acids. Germline V gene data show CDR1 as SGHRS and CDR2 as YFSETQ. V was clipped by 4 bases and J by 5 bases, with 13 bases between them. CDR3 loop: CASSISGAQNIQYF. The CDR3 DNA sequence: TGCGCCAGCAGCATTTCTGGCGCGCAAAACATTCAGTACTTC.

This clonotype was seen a handful of times. The chain is built from TRBV5-1 and TRBJ1-1; D is unclear. This CDR3 spans 12 amino acids. CDR1 and CDR2 from the germline V gene are SGHRS and YFSETQ. Between the trimmed V and J ends, which lost 5 bases and 2 bases, there was a span of 7 bases. The CDR3 here is CASRAENTEAFF. CDR3 DNA: TGCGCCAGCAGAGCAGAAAACACTGAAGCTTTCTTT. Full variable domain (rest looked up from reference TRBV5-1 and TRBJ1-1): KAGVTQTPRYLIKTRGQQVTLSCSPISGHRSVSWYQQTPGQGLQFLFEYFSETQRNKGNFPGRFSGRQFSNSRSEMNVSTLELGDSALYLCASRAENTEAFFGQGTRLTVV.

This clonotype was seen repeatedly, ten times or more. V gene TRBV12-5 combines with J gene TRBJ1-5; 8 nucleotides align to TRBD1. The length of the CDR3 is 15 residues. V shed 6 bases and J 5 bases; nucleotides not matched to a gene: 9. The germline V gene has CDR1 LGHNT and CDR2 FRNRAP. This CDR3 is CASGLRTGGDQPQHF. The DNA of the CDR3 is TGTGCTAGTGGCCTCCGAACAGGGGGGGATCAGCCCCAGCATTTT.

The chain recombines TRBV4-1 with TRBJ1-3, with D possibly being TRBD1 (5 bases). The germline V and J ends were trimmed by 2 bases and 6 bases, with 14 bases remaining between them. Germline assignment: CDR1 MGHRA and CDR2 YSYEKL. The CDR3 consists of 15 residues. The CDR3 reads CASSQLGLTVNTIYF. The DNA for the CDR3 is TGCGCCAGCAGCCAACTGGGGCTGACCGTAAACACCATATATTTT.

This sequence joins TRBV19 and TRBJ1-5, with 11 bases matching TRBD1. V was clipped by 0 bases and J by 1 base; unmatched bases: 11. CDR1 is LNHDA and CDR2 is SQIVND in the germline V gene (reference sequence). The CDR3 has 20 amino acids. For the CDR3, the DNA is TGTGCCAGTAGTATAGATTACGTTCGGGACAGGGGGTTGAGCAATCAGCCCCAGCATTTT. It codes for CASSIDYVRDRGLSNQPQHF.

This clonotype was observed at least ten times. The rearrangement uses TRBV5-1 and TRBJ2-1; no firm D call. This CDR3 is built from 15 residues. Germline CDR1 is SGHRS and CDR2 is YFSETQ. V gave up 4 bases and J gave up 0 bases, with 11 bases separating them. The CDR3 DNA reads as TGCGCCAGCAGCCACTCTACGAGCTCCTACAATGAGCAGTTCTTC. The encoded protein is CASSHSTSSYNEQFF.